Presented here are 21 T cell receptor beta chains from one specimen sequenced in a study of blood T cell repertoires in COVID-19. The assay was immunoSEQ multiplex PCR, and TCRdb's table has in-frame clones only and misses some. The sample shows approximately 290,000 clones, roughly 84% of them seen only once. Sequenced sample: peripheral blood. The receptors here all came from a person between 65 and 80 years old with COVID-19, enrolled during active disease.

The chain uses TRBV7-3 and TRBJ2-1, with 7 bases matching TRBD2. Trimming at V came to 1 base and at J to 1 base, leaving 1 base not matched to a gene. CDR1 is SGHTA and CDR2 is FQGTGA in the germline V gene. This CDR3 has 15 amino acids. The CDR3 is CASSLSGSSYNEQFF. The CDR3 region has the DNA TGTGCCAGCAGCTTAAGCGGGAGTTCCTACAATGAGCAGTTCTTC.

The CDR3 coding sequence is TGCAGCGTAGGACACCAAGGACTAAGCGGGAGAACAGATACGCAGTATTTT. It codes for CSVGHQGLSGRTDTQYF. The gene calls are TRBV29-1 and TRBJ2-3; 8 bases are shared with TRBD2. Germline V gene sequence: CDR1 SQVTM, CDR2 ANQGSEA. The length of the CDR3 is 17 residues. J was trimmed by 3 bases and V by 6 bases; bases with no gene match: 17.

The V call is TRBV19, the J call TRBJ1-3, with D tentatively TRBD1 (5 bases). The CDR3 length is 16 residues. CDR1 LNHDA and CDR2 SQIVND come from the germline V gene (reference sequence). Trimming stripped 0 bases from V and 0 bases from J, with 9 bases between. The CDR3 region is CASSIDGGASGNTIYF. For the CDR3, the DNA is TGTGCCAGTAGTATAGACGGAGGGGCCTCTGGAAACACCATATATTTT. The whole variable domain, remainder taken from reference TRBV19 and TRBJ1-3, is DGGITQSPKYLFRKEGQNVTLSCEQNLNHDAMYWYRQDPGQGLRLIYYSQIVNDFQKGDIAEGYSVSREKKESFPLTVTSAQKNPTAFYLCASSIDGGASGNTIYFGEGSWLTVV.

This chain links TRBV29-1 with TRBJ1-1; tentative D call: TRBD1 (5 bases). This CDR3 is built from 13 residues. The V end lost 4 bases, the J end lost 3 bases, and 12 bases lay between the germline ends. CDR1 and CDR2 from the germline V gene are SQVTM and ANQGSEA. The CDR3 spells CSVGGGRDTEAFF. In DNA, the CDR3 is TGCAGCGTTGGGGGTGGCAGGGACACTGAAGCTTTCTTT. The full variable domain, rest sourced from reference TRBV29-1 and TRBJ1-1, is SAVISQKPSRDICQRGTSLTIQCQVDSQVTMMFWYRQQPGQSLTLIATANQGSEATYESGFVIDKFPISRPNLTFSTLTVSNMSPEDSSIYLCSVGGGRDTEAFFGQGTRLTVV.

The rearrangement links TRBV18 to TRBJ1-3; the D is unclear. Trimming pared 6 bases from V and 0 bases from J, leaving 12 bases between. The germline CDR1 and CDR2 sequences are KGHSH and LQKENI. The length of the CDR3 is 15 residues. The CDR3: CASSTVGDSGNTIYF. The CDR3 coding sequence is TGTGCCAGCTCGACCGTTGGAGACTCTGGAAACACCATATATTTT.

This clone was counted a single time. The rearrangement links TRBV2 to TRBJ1-4, with D unclear. This CDR3 spans 15 amino acids. Deletions cut 4 bases from V and 3 bases from J, with 12 bases between. Germline values: CDR1 SNHLY, CDR2 FYNNEI. As DNA, the CDR3 is TGTGCCAGCAGTGTCGGGTACGGTCCTAATGAAAAACTGTTTTTT. Amino acids: CASSVGYGPNEKLFF.

The chain uses TRBV7-2 and TRBJ1-5; 8 bases are shared with TRBD1. Trimming at V came to 1 base and at J to 4 bases, leaving 6 bases not matched to a gene. There are 16 residues in the CDR3. Germline CDR1 SGHTA, CDR2 FQGNSA. Here the CDR3 reads CASSLGQGAFNQPQHF. CDR3 DNA sequence: TGTGCCAGCAGCTTAGGGCAGGGGGCATTTAATCAGCCCCAGCATTTT.

The gene calls are TRBV28 and TRBJ1-1; 8 nucleotides agree with TRBD1. CDR1 and CDR2 from the germline V gene are MDHEN and SYDVKM. The ends lost 5 bases at V and 1 base at J; junction bases unmatched: 9. The CDR3 sequence is 16 residues long. CDR3 nucleotides: TGTGCCAGCAGTCAGACAGGGGTCGTTAAGAACACTGAAGCTTTCTTT. It specifies CASSQTGVVKNTEAFF. Based on the CDR3 plus reference TRBV28 and TRBJ1-1, the full variable domain is DVKVTQSSRYLVKRTGEKVFLECVQDMDHENMFWYRQDPGLGLRLIYFSYDVKMKEKGDIPEGYSVSREKKERFSLILESASTNQTSMYLCASSQTGVVKNTEAFFGQGTRLTVV.

DNA for the CDR3: TGCGCCAGCCGCTACAGGGAGGGTTACGAGCAGTACTTC. It specifies CASRYREGYEQYF. The J gene is TRBJ2-7, the V gene TRBV5-1; tentative D call: TRBD2 (7 bases). V shed 7 bases and J shed 4 bases, with 15 bases lying between them. Germline assignment: CDR1 SGHRS and CDR2 YFSETQ. This CDR3 contains 13 residues.

In its sample, this clone was seen once. The chain recombines TRBV4-3 with TRBJ2-2, with 16 bases aligning to TRBD2. The CDR3 consists of 19 residues. V shed 1 base and J 5 bases; nucleotides not matched to a gene: 7. Germline CDR1 reads LGHNA; CDR2 reads YSLEER. The CDR3 DNA follows: TGCGCCAGCAGCCAAGCTTTCGGGACTAGCGGGGGGGGAACCGGGGAGCTGTTTTTT. It translates to CASSQAFGTSGGGTGELFF.

This clone has a single count. The J gene is TRBJ1-5, the V gene TRBV5-1, with a tentative D call TRBD1 (6 bases). The CDR3 loop spans 14 amino acids. Trimming removed 4 bases from V and 2 bases from J, with 10 bases in between. CDR1 SGHRS and CDR2 YFSETQ come from the germline V gene. The CDR3 spells CASSRRGGNQPQHF. For the CDR3, the DNA is TGCGCCAGCAGCCGCAGGGGTGGCAATCAGCCCCAGCATTTT.

V and J are TRBV19 and TRBJ1-1; D remains unclear. Between the trimmed V and J ends, which lost 4 bases and 4 bases, there was a span of 16 bases. The CDR3 spans 15 residues. Looked up from germline, CDR1 is LNHDA and CDR2 is SQIVND (reference sequence). In DNA, the CDR3 is TGTGCCAGTAGTACCCAACTTCGGGGATCCACTGAAGCTTTCTTT. Translated: CASSTQLRGSTEAFF. The full variable domain, completed using reference TRBV19 and TRBJ1-1, is DGGITQSPKYLFRKEGQNVTLSCEQNLNHDAMYWYRQDPGQGLRLIYYSQIVNDFQKGDIAEGYSVSREKKESFPLTVTSAQKNPTAFYLCASSTQLRGSTEAFFGQGTRLTVV.

The V call is TRBV19, the J call TRBJ1-2; the match to TRBD1 covers 7 bases. V trimming: 6 bases; J trimming: 6 bases; junction bases outside the gene matches: 7. This CDR3 comprises 13 residues. The V gene's germline CDR1 is LNHDA and CDR2 SQIVND (reference sequence). CDR3 in DNA: TGTGCCAGTAGCACAACCCAGGGGGATGGCTACACCTTC. The encoded protein is CASSTTQGDGYTF.

The chain links TRBV5-1 to TRBJ1-2; no definite D call. Germline V gene data show CDR1 as SGHRS and CDR2 as YFSETQ. The V gene lost 0 bases and the J gene lost 0 bases, with 9 bases spanning the gap. The CDR3 is made up of 15 amino acids. The CDR3 DNA reads TGCGCCAGCAGCTTGGGGTCAAGAGCTAACTATGGCTACACCTTC. This encodes CASSLGSRANYGYTF.

The J gene is TRBJ1-5, the V gene TRBV6-2 or TRBV6-3, with 8 bases that match TRBD1. The J segment lost 0 bases and the V segment lost 0 bases, leaving 4 bases of the junction unmatched. Germline-derived CDR1 and CDR2 are MNHEY and SVGEGT. This CDR3 comprises 17 residues. This CDR3 is CASSYSTGGYSNQPQHF. Here the CDR3 DNA reads TGTGCCAGCAGTTACTCCACAGGGGGATATAGCAATCAGCCCCAGCATTTT.

The chain employs TRBV19 and TRBJ1-4; no reliable D call. The length of the CDR3 is 13 residues. Trimming took off 3 bases at V and 4 bases at J, with 6 bases between the two ends. Germline CDR1 LNHDA, CDR2 SQIVND (reference sequence). The CDR3: CASSIGSNEKLFF. CDR3 DNA sequence: TGTGCCAGTAGTATTGGCAGTAATGAAAAACTGTTTTTT.

The chain is built from TRBV19 and TRBJ2-7; 10 nucleotides agree with TRBD2. This CDR3 spans 13 amino acids. V was clipped by 7 bases and J by 6 bases; unmatched bases: 6. Per the germline V gene, CDR1 is LNHDA and CDR2 is SQIVND (reference sequence). Written as DNA, the CDR3 is TGTGCCAGTACTAGGACTAGCGGAGGCGAGCAGTACTTC. As protein: CASTRTSGGEQYF. Full variable domain (remainder filled in from reference TRBV19 and TRBJ2-7): DGGITQSPKYLFRKEGQNVTLSCEQNLNHDAMYWYRQDPGQGLRLIYYSQIVNDFQKGDIAEGYSVSREKKESFPLTVTSAQKNPTAFYLCASTRTSGGEQYFGPGTRLTVT.

V usage is TRBV5-1 and J usage is TRBJ2-1; TRBD2 agrees at 9 bases. V lost 0 bases and J lost 7; bases outside the gene matches: 5. The V gene's germline CDR1 is SGHRS and CDR2 YFSETQ. This CDR3 has 15 residues. CDR3 bases: TGCGCCAGCAGCTTGGATAGCGGGAGTCATAATGAGCAGTTCTTC. Translating gives CASSLDSGSHNEQFF.

The rearrangement joins TRBV3-1 (or the pseudogene TRBV3-2) to TRBJ2-2; possibly TRBD1 for D (5 bases). Germline V gene data show CDR1 as LGHDT and CDR2 as YNNKEL (reference sequence). The CDR3 has 14 amino acids. Trimming left V 4 bases short and J 6 bases short, with 12 bases between. CDR3 in DNA: TGTGCCAGCAGCCGAGGCAGGGTCCCCGGGGAGCTGTTTTTT. Its protein product is CASSRGRVPGELFF.

The rearrangement joins TRBV6-6 to TRBJ1-6, with a weak D call TRBD1 (5 bases). V was pared by 5 bases and J by 6 bases, with 23 bases between. There are 18 residues in the CDR3. Germline CDR1 and CDR2: MNHNY and SVGAGI (reference sequence). DNA of the CDR3: TGTGCCAGCAGTCAATGGGGGGGGGATCAAGGGTTTAATTCACCCCTCCACTTT. Translated: CASSQWGGDQGFNSPLHF.

The chain recombines TRBV6-5 with TRBJ1-2, with D tentatively TRBD1 (6 bases). Trimming cost V 2 bases and J 4 bases, with 14 bases left between them. Per the germline V gene, CDR1 is MNHEY and CDR2 is SVGAGI. The CDR3 loop spans 15 amino acids. CDR3 sequence: CASSYPGQGTYGYTF. The CDR3 DNA reads TGTGCCAGCAGTTACCCGGGACAAGGGACCTATGGCTACACCTTC.